This TCR beta chain was recorded in a study of tumor and adjacent non-tumor tissue in lung cancer. Per germline, CDR1 SEHNR and CDR2 FQNEAQ (reference sequence). This CDR3 is 14 amino acids long. V gave up 3 bases and J gave up 3 bases, with 9 bases separating them. Three rounds of nested PCR, following a modified ARM-PCR protocol, produced the TCRbeta library. TCRdb re-called the multiplex PCR reads with MiXCR, one entry per CDR3 protein. The sample lists 80,000 to 130,000 distinct CDR3 sequences, around three fifths occurring once. Of note for this clonotype: What it binds is not known.

This sample's RNA came from whole unsorted tissue. Distant lung tissue was collected more than 3 cm away from the tumor edge. Whole-study findings and limits: Shorter survival was associated with higher TCR diversity in tumors. Tumor repertoires had a smaller top 100 clone share than normal lung.

This clonotype was obtained from a man under 40 with non-small cell lung cancer. J is TRBJ1-5 and V is TRBV7-9; D not resolved. The specimen was distant non-tumor lung tissue. CDR3 protein: CASSFDGFNQPQHF. The DNA of the CDR3 is TGTGCCAGCAGCTTCGACGGGTTCAATCAGCCCCAGCATTTT.